These 27 T cell receptor beta chains originate from one sample sequenced in a study of T cells in Graves' hyperthyroidism and ophthalmopathy. Using RNA transcripts as the source, TCR beta CDR3 regions were amplified. A set of HTBI primers served as the primers for a first-round RT-PCR of the TCR CDR3. TCRdb re-called the multiplex PCR reads through MiXCR, storing one row per CDR3 protein. This repertoire shows fewer than 200,000 distinct CDR3 sequences, 9.4% found once; its top ten account for 22%. The sequencing input was blood. The receptors derive from a woman in her late teens or twenties with Graves' hyperthyroidism that later progressed to Graves' ophthalmopathy.

As regards this clonotype: This could be a read error, since a much larger clone is one nucleotide away. This rearrangement joins TRBV20-1 to TRBJ2-1, with a weak D call TRBD2 (7 bases). Germline CDR1 reads DFQATT; CDR2 reads SNEGSKA (reference sequence). The CDR3 runs to 15 residues. V lost 8 bases and J 9 bases, leaving 26 bases between the germline ends. The CDR3 loop reads CSTSVFSGGASEQFF. CDR3 nucleotide sequence: TGCAGTACTTCTGTTTTTAGTGGGGGGGCTAGTGAGCAGTTCTTC.

This clonotype showed up many times. The V call is TRBV6-2 or TRBV6-3, the J call TRBJ2-2; no clear D gene. Germline values: CDR1 MNHEY, CDR2 SVGEGT. CDR3 length: 12 residues. V was clipped by 4 bases and J by 9 bases, with 9 bases between them. CDR3 in amino acids: CASSFRLWELFF. CDR3 bases: TGTGCCAGCAGTTTTCGTCTCTGGGAGCTGTTTTTT.

About this clonotype itself: This could be a read error, since a much larger clone is one nucleotide away. J is TRBJ1-1 and V is TRBV20-1, with TRBD1 identical over 7 bases. The CDR3 contains 17 residues. Unmatched junction bases numbered 11, after V lost 0 bases and J lost 1 base. The germline gives CDR1 DFQATT, CDR2 SNEGSKA (reference sequence). CDR3 DNA: TGCAGTGCTAGAGATCGGCTGACAGGGACCTCGAACACTGAAGCTTTCTTT. Protein: CSARDRLTGTSNTEAFF.

This clonotype was found a few times. Possible read error: a much larger clone is one base away. The chain couples TRBV11-1 to TRBJ1-1, with 9 bases fitting TRBD1. The germline gives CDR1 SGHAT, CDR2 FQDESV (reference sequence). The CDR3 spans 15 residues. With 0 bases clipped from V and 4 bases from J, the junction kept 3 bases outside the gene matches. CDR3 sequence (DNA): TGTGCCAGCAGCTTAGCGGACAGGGGCTGCACTGAAGCTTTCTTT. Protein: CASSLADRGCTEAFF.

This clonotype was recorded once. The chain carries TRBV3-1 and TRBJ2-5; TRBD2 is a possible D gene (6 bases). Deletions cut 3 bases from V and 4 bases from J, with 15 bases between. The CDR3 is 15 residues long. Germline assignment: CDR1 LGHDT and CDR2 YNNKEL (reference sequence). This CDR3 reads CASSQDRGRGETQYF. The CDR3 nucleotides read TGTGCCAGCAGCCAGGACCGCGGGCGGGGAGAGACCCAGTACTTC.

This clonotype has ten or more counts. CDR3 DNA sequence: TGCGCCAGCACCCCACGGGCCTCAGCGACAGATACGCAGTATTTT. Protein: CASTPRASATDTQYF. The rearrangement joins TRBV5-1 to TRBJ2-3; D not resolved. This CDR3 has 15 amino acids. Germline CDR1 and CDR2: SGHRS and YFSETQ. Trimming left V 6 bases short and J 3 bases short, with 17 bases between.

There are many counts of this clonotype. This chain connects TRBV27 to TRBJ2-1; 11 positions agree with TRBD2. Per the germline V gene, CDR1 is MNHEY and CDR2 is SMNVEV (reference sequence). V was clipped by 5 bases and J by 7 bases; unmatched bases: 10. The CDR3 runs 16 residues. DNA of the CDR3: TGTGCCAGCAGTGCCGCGGGACTAGCGGAGAGGAATGAGCAGTTCTTC. It translates to CASSAAGLAERNEQFF.

The V gene is TRBV7-3, the J gene TRBJ2-1; D might be TRBD2 (5 bases). The V gene lost 5 bases and the J gene lost 6 bases, with 11 bases spanning the gap. The CDR3 has 13 residues. Looked up from germline, CDR1 is SGHTA and CDR2 is FQGTGA. CDR3 sequence (DNA): TGTGCCAGCAGCCAAGGACTCTTCAATGAGCAGTTCTTC. This codes for CASSQGLFNEQFF.

This clonotype was seen ten or more times. The chain recombines TRBV24-1 with TRBJ2-3, with TRBD1 identical over 9 bases. Trimming took 3 bases from V and 5 from J; bases not matched to a gene: 5. Germline V gene sequence: CDR1 KGHDR, CDR2 SFDVKD. CDR3 length equals 15 residues. In nucleotides, the CDR3 is TGTGCCACCAGTGATCCGGGACAGGGAATAGATACGCAGTATTTT. Protein product: CATSDPGQGIDTQYF.

This clonotype was picked up a small number of times. The chain joins TRBV3-1 to TRBJ2-4, with unresolved D. V was cut by 4 bases and J by 1 base, with 5 bases left in between. This CDR3 contains 13 residues. Germline V gives CDR1 LGHDT, CDR2 YNNKEL (reference sequence). The CDR3 nucleotides read TGTGCCAGCAGCCGGACCGCCAAAAACATTCAGTACTTC. The encoded protein is CASSRTAKNIQYF.

This clonotype was detected only a few times. CDR3 sequence reads: CATSRGETAYTGELFF. CDR3 sequence (DNA): TGCGCCACCTCCCGGGGCGAGACAGCTTACACCGGGGAGCTGTTTTTT. The chain uses TRBV5-1 and TRBJ2-2; D is perhaps TRBD1 or TRBD2 (5 bases each). V shed 9 bases and J shed 3 bases, with 21 bases lying between them. This CDR3 is 16 amino acids long. The germline CDR1 and CDR2 sequences are SGHRS and YFSETQ.

There are many counts of this clonotype. The chain has TRBV30 and TRBJ1-1; TRBD1 matches 8 bases. Looked up from germline, CDR1 is GTSNPN and CDR2 is SVGIG (reference sequence). The trim removed 4 bases at V and 5 bases at J, leaving 12 bases unmatched. CDR3 length: 15 residues. The CDR3 DNA sequence: TGTGCCTGGACCAAAATCGGACAGGGTGAGACTGAAGCTTTCTTT. This sequence encodes CAWTKIGQGETEAFF.

The V and J genes are TRBV4-2 and TRBJ2-7; 9 bases match TRBD2. Germline V gene data show CDR1 as LGHNA and CDR2 as YNFKEQ. This CDR3 contains 16 residues. The V and J ends lost 1 base and 7 bases, in that order; junction bases with no gene match: 11. The CDR3 nucleotides are TGTGCCAGCAGCCAAGTCGACGGGGTAGCGGGAGCTGAGCAGTACTTC. It is translated as CASSQVDGVAGAEQYF.

V gene TRBV20-1 combines with J gene TRBJ2-5; 8 bases line up with TRBD1. The CDR3 runs 15 residues. V trimming: 0 bases; J trimming: 5 bases; junction bases outside the gene matches: 8. Germline V lookup: CDR1 DFQATT, CDR2 SNEGSKA (reference sequence). CDR3 amino acids: CSAREPDRAQETQYF. The CDR3 nucleotides read TGCAGTGCTAGAGAACCGGACAGGGCTCAGGAGACCCAGTACTTC.

This clonotype was found many times. The rearrangement uses TRBV9 and TRBJ2-7, with D perhaps TRBD1 (6 bases). Germline V gene lookup returns CDR1 SGDLS and CDR2 YYNGEE. This CDR3 has 14 amino acids. V was cut by 2 bases and J by 5 bases, with 14 bases left in between. The CDR3: CASSVGQGIDEQYF. The CDR3 nucleotides read TGTGCCAGCAGCGTGGGGCAGGGGATTGACGAGCAGTACTTC. Full variable domain (missing parts from reference TRBV9 and TRBJ2-7): DSGVTQTPKHLITATGQRVTLRCSPRSGDLSVYWYQQSLDQGLQFLIQYYNGEERAKGNILERFSAQQFPDLHSELNLSSLELGDSALYFCASSVGQGIDEQYFGPGTRLTVT.

This clonotype was detected ten times or more. The chain uses TRBV6-1 and TRBJ1-5, with 10 bases identical to TRBD1. With 6 bases clipped from V and 0 bases from J, the junction kept 5 bases outside the gene matches. This CDR3 is built from 16 residues. Germline CDR1 and CDR2: MNHNS and SASEGT. The CDR3 loop reads CASRRTGGNSNQPQHF. The CDR3 DNA reads TGTGCCAGCAGGAGGACAGGGGGGAATAGCAATCAGCCCCAGCATTTT.

This clonotype was recorded at least ten times. The CDR3 region is CASSLSSWGLETQYF. The CDR3 DNA reads TGTGCCAGCAGCTTATCATCATGGGGGCTAGAGACCCAGTACTTC. The J gene is TRBJ2-5, the V gene TRBV7-8, with D perhaps TRBD1 (6 bases). The CDR3 runs 15 residues. The V gene lost 2 bases and the J gene lost 4 bases, with 14 bases spanning the gap. Germline V lookup: CDR1 SGHVS, CDR2 FQNEAQ.

The sample holds many counts of this clonotype. The chain is built from TRBV20-1 and TRBJ1-5; 7 bases line up with TRBD1. V trimming: 2 bases; J trimming: 1 base; junction bases outside the gene matches: 5. The V gene's germline CDR1 is DFQATT and CDR2 SNEGSKA (reference sequence). This CDR3 is 15 amino acids long. The CDR3 region is CSARNRGRSNQPQHF. CDR3 coding DNA: TGCAGTGCTAGAAACAGGGGCAGAAGCAATCAGCCCCAGCATTTT.

The V and J genes are TRBV9 and TRBJ1-5; a weak D match, TRBD1 (6 bases). Germline V gene data show CDR1 as SGDLS and CDR2 as YYNGEE. The V and J ends lost 0 bases and 3 bases respectively, with 10 bases between them. The CDR3 has 15 amino acids. CDR3 nucleotide sequence: TGTGCCAGCAGCGTAGCTGGACAGTACAATCAGCCCCAGCATTTT. The encoded protein is CASSVAGQYNQPQHF.

This clonotype was recorded a few times. With a much larger clone just one base away, this may be a read error. The V call is TRBV6-2 or TRBV6-3, the J call TRBJ1-1; no clear D. This CDR3 has 14 residues. Trimming cost V 7 bases and J 3 bases, with 15 bases left between them. Germline V gene lookup returns CDR1 MNHEY and CDR2 SVGEGT. This chain's CDR3 is CASTPRAADTEAFF. The CDR3 coding sequence is TGTGCCAGCACCCCCCGTGCAGCCGACACTGAAGCTTTCTTT.

V usage is TRBV5-1 and J usage is TRBJ2-5; 13 positions match TRBD2. The CDR3 sequence is 17 residues long. In germline, CDR1 is SGHRS, CDR2 YFSETQ. Trimming at V came to 2 bases and at J to 5 bases, leaving 9 bases not matched to a gene. The CDR3 DNA is TGCGCCAGCAGCTTAGACGGACTAGCGGGAGCAGGGGAGACCCAGTACTTC. This translates into CASSLDGLAGAGETQYF.

This clonotype appeared many times. The V call is TRBV7-2, the J call TRBJ2-5, with D unresolved. The ends were cut back, 1 base at V and 3 bases at J, with 9 bases in the middle. The CDR3 totals 14 residues. CDR1 SGHTA and CDR2 FQGNSA come from the germline V gene. The CDR3 reads CASSLGQAEETQYF. In nucleotides, the CDR3 is TGTGCCAGCAGCTTAGGGCAGGCGGAAGAGACCCAGTACTTC.

This clonotype turned up a few times. The CDR3 loop reads CAWSVDTGELFF. DNA for the CDR3: TGTGCCTGGAGTGTCGACACCGGGGAGCTGTTTTTT. The V call is TRBV30, the J call TRBJ2-2; D uncertain. Deletions cut 0 bases from V and 3 bases from J, with 2 bases between. Looked up from germline, CDR1 is GTSNPN and CDR2 is SVGIG (reference sequence). The CDR3 sequence is 12 residues long.

This clonotype was observed many times. This sequence joins TRBV6-6 and TRBJ1-2; D call uncertain. CDR1 is MNHNY, CDR2 SVGAGI, per germline (reference sequence). The CDR3 loop spans 14 amino acids. Trimming left V 2 bases short and J 8 bases short, with 15 bases between. The CDR3 DNA reads TGTGCCAGCAGTTACCAGGAGGCCCTTGAGGGCTACACCTTC. This gives the protein CASSYQEALEGYTF.

This clonotype was seen many times. V and J are TRBV12-3 or TRBV12-4 and TRBJ2-5, with a weak D call TRBD1 (6 bases). This CDR3 region has 14 residues. The V and J ends lost 6 bases and 9 bases respectively, with 20 bases between them. This chain's CDR3 is CASSKDRPIGAQYF. The CDR3 DNA sequence: TGTGCCAGCAGCAAAGACAGGCCGATAGGGGCCCAGTACTTC.

This clonotype was recorded at least ten times. The chain carries TRBV12-3 or TRBV12-4 and TRBJ1-2; 10 bases line up with TRBD1. There are 14 residues in the CDR3. V was pared by 6 bases and J by 3 bases, with 4 bases of the junction left unmatched. CDR3 protein: CASRGTGAYYGYTF. DNA for the CDR3: TGTGCCAGCAGGGGGACAGGGGCTTACTATGGCTACACCTTC.

This clonotype was detected many times. The rearrangement links TRBV19 to TRBJ1-2; a weak D match, TRBD1 (6 bases). In germline, CDR1 is LNHDA, CDR2 SQIVND (reference sequence). The CDR3 extends over 14 amino acids. V was clipped by 6 bases and J by 8 bases, with 19 bases between them. CDR3 sequence: CASRPRVTGLGYTF. CDR3 nucleotides: TGTGCCAGTAGACCCCGGGTTACAGGGTTGGGCTACACCTTC. The whole variable domain, remainder taken from reference TRBV19 and TRBJ1-2, is DGGITQSPKYLFRKEGQNVTLSCEQNLNHDAMYWYRQDPGQGLRLIYYSQIVNDFQKGDIAEGYSVSREKKESFPLTVTSAQKNPTAFYLCASRPRVTGLGYTFGSGTRLTVV.